The clone carrying this T cell receptor beta chain was seen many times. Its antigen remains unidentified. This specimen comes from a study of CD8 T cells in ankylosing spondylitis. Study-wide findings and caveats: What seemed typical of ankylosing spondylitis blood was a TCR beta motif built from roughly eight highly homologous variants. A subset of motif variants has previously been described in the synovial fluid and blood of reactive arthritis. The clones that were linked to disease were reported to be significantly enriched in matched synovial fluid samples from ankylosing spondylitis patients.

The junction had 7 bases not matched to a gene; V was cut back by 4 bases and J by 8 bases. There are 14 residues in the CDR3. Germline loops: CDR1 KGHDR, CDR2 SFDVKD. Quantitative 5'-RACE with molecular barcodes generated TCR beta libraries. TCRdb itself ran the 5' RACE reads through MiXCR, one entry per CDR3 protein. The table includes more than 650,000 distinct CDR3 sequences, approximately 10% detected once. The sequence was obtained from a male donor with ankylosing spondylitis. V and J are TRBV24-1 and TRBJ1-5; 7 bases fit TRBD1. Sequenced sample: blood, either unsorted or a sorted T cell fraction (not recorded which). CDR3 loop: CATSETTGIKPQHF. The DNA of the CDR3 is TGTGCCACCAGTGAGACGACAGGGATCAAGCCCCAGCATTTT.